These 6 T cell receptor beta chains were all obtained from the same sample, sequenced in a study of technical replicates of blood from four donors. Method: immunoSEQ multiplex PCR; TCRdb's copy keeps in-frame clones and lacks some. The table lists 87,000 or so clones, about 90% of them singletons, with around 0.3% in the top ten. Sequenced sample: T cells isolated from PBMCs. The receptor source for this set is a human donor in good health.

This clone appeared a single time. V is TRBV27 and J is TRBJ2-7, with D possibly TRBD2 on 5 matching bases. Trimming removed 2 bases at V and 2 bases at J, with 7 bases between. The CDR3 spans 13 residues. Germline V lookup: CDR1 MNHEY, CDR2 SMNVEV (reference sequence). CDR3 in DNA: TGTGCCAGCAGTTTACGGGGAACCTACGAGCAGTACTTC. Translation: CASSLRGTYEQYF.

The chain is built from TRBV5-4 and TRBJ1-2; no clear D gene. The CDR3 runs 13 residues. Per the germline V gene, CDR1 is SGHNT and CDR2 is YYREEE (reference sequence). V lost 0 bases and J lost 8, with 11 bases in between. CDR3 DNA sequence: TGTGCCAGCAGCTTGGATAGCCAGACCGGCTACACCTTC. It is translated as CASSLDSQTGYTF. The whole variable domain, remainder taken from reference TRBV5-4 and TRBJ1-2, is ETGVTQSPTHLIKTRGQQVTLRCSSQSGHNTVSWYQQALGQGPQFIFQYYREEENGRGNFPPRFSGLQFPNYSSELNVNALELDDSALYLCASSLDSQTGYTFGSGTRLTVV.

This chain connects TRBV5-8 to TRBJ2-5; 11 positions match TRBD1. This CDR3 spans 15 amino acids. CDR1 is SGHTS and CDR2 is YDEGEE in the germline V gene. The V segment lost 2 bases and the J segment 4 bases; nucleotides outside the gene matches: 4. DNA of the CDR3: TGTGCCAGCAGCTTTGGGACAGGGGGGTCAGAGACCCAGTACTTC. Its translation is CASSFGTGGSETQYF.

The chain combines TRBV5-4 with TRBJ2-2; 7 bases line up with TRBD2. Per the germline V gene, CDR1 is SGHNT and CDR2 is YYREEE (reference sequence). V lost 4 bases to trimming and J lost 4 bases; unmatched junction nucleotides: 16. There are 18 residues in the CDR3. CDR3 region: CASSQVEKRGTLTGELFF. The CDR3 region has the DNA TGTGCCAGCAGCCAAGTCGAGAAGCGGGGAACTCTCACCGGGGAGCTGTTTTTT.

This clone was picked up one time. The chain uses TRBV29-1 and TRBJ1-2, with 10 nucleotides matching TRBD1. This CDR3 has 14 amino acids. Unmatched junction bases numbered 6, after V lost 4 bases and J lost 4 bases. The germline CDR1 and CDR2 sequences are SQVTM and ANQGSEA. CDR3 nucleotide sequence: TGCAGCGTTGGTTCTGGGACAGGGGTCTATGGCTACACCTTC. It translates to CSVGSGTGVYGYTF.

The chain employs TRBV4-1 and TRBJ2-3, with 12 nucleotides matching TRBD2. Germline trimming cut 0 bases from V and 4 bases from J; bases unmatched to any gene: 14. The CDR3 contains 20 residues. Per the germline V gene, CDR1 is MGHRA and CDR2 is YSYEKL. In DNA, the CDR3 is TGCGCCAGCAGCCAAGAGAGTCGGACTAGCGGGGCCTTTAGCGCAGATACGCAGTATTTT. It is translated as CASSQESRTSGAFSADTQYF.